This T cell receptor (beta chain) was sequenced in a study of Ad26.COV2.S vaccination and SARS-CoV-2 variants. Background on the study: In the study, Ad26.COV2.S was injected intramuscularly once, or twice 56 days apart.

The V segment lost 5 bases and the J segment 4 bases; nucleotides outside the gene matches: 7. This CDR3 contains 15 residues. Germline CDR1 reads LNHDA; CDR2 reads SQIVND (reference sequence). The method was immunoSEQ multiplex PCR; TCRdb's version includes in-frame clones alone and lacks a portion of them. The sample gives roughly 450,000 clones, around 90% of which show up once; 12% is in the top ten. Treatment reported: approximately 18 received Ad26.COV2.S at low or high dose, single or two shots; roughly 5 received placebo; per-sample allocation not given. It was on day 63 after the first vaccine or placebo injection that samples were taken.

The V gene is TRBV19, the J gene TRBJ2-3; 9 nucleotides align to TRBD2. The TCR comes from a person aged 18 to 65 who received the Ad26.COV2.S COVID-19 vaccine or a placebo. The specimen comprised peripheral blood, sampled in a trial of Ad26.COV2.S vaccine versus placebo. The CDR3 is CASSLSSGKADTQYF. CDR3 in DNA: TGTGCCAGTAGTTTATCTAGCGGGAAGGCAGATACGCAGTATTTT.